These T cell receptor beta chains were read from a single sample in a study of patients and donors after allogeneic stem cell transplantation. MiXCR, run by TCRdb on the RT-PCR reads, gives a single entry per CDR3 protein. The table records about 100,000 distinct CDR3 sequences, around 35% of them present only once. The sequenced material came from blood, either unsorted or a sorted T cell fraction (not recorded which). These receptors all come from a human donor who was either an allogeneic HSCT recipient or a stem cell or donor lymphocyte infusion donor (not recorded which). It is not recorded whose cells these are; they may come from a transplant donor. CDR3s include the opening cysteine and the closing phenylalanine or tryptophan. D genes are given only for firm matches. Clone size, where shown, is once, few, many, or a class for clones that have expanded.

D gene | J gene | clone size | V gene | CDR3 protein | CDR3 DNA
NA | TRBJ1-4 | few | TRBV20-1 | CSASRDGSRKLFF | TGCAGTGCTAGCCGAGATGGAAGCAGAAAACTGTTTTTT
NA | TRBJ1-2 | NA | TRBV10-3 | CAISAHTGRGSYTF | TGTGCCATCAGTGCGCATACAGGGAGGGGGAGCTACACCTTC
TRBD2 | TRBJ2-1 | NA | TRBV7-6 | CASSLERGFYNEQFF | TGTGCCAGCAGCTTAGAGCGGGGGTTCTACAATGAGCAGTTCTTC
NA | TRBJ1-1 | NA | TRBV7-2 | CASSSGWDTEAFF | TGTGCCAGCAGCTCCGGATGGGACACTGAAGCTTTCTTT
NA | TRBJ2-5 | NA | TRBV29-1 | CSVEYLAIQETQYF | TGCAGCGTTGAGTACCTAGCGATTCAAGAGACCCAGTACTTC
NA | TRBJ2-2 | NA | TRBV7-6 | CASSPPSGAANTGELFF | TGTGCCAGCAGCCCCCCCTCAGGGGCGGCAAACACCGGGGAGCTGTTTTTT
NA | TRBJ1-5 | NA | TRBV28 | CASSFYRQPQHF | TGTGCCAGCAGCTTTTATCGCCAGCCCCAGCATTTT
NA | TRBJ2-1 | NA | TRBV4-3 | CASSQGPSFRNEQFF | TGCGCCAGCAGCCAAGGACCTAGTTTTCGCAATGAGCAGTTCTTC
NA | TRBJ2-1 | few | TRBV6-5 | CASSYRVSSYNEQFF | TGTGCCAGCAGTTACAGGGTGAGCTCCTACAATGAGCAGTTCTTC
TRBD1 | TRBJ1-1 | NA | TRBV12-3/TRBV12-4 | CASRVQGALNTEAFF | TGTGCCAGCAGGGTACAGGGGGCGCTGAACACTGAAGCTTTCTTT
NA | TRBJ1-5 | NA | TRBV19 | CASKPDLNQPQHF | TGTGCCAGTAAGCCGGACTTGAATCAGCCCCAGCATTTT
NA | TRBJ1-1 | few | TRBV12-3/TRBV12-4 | CASSALGLPGEAFF | TGTGCCAGCAGTGCATTGGGACTCCCCGGGGAAGCTTTCTTT
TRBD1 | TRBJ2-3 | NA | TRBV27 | CASSLRGRVDTQYF | TGTGCCAGCAGTTTAAGGGGGCGCGTTGATACGCAGTATTTT
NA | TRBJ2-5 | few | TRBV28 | CASRLEETQYF | TGTGCCAGCAGACTCGAAGAGACCCAGTACTTC
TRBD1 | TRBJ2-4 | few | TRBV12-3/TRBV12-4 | CASRPGQGGWKRDIQYF | TGTGCCAGCAGACCGGGACAGGGAGGTTGGAAGAGAGACATTCAGTACTTC
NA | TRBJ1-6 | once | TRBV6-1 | CASSVKQQDNSPLHF | TGTGCCAGCAGTGTAAAACAGCAAGATAATTCACCCCTCCACTTT
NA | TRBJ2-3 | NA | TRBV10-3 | CASGTVPADTQYF | TGTGCCTCCGGGACTGTACCTGCCGATACGCAGTATTTT
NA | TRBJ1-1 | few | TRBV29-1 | CSVVRQSEAFF | TGCAGCGTCGTGAGACAATCTGAAGCTTTCTTT
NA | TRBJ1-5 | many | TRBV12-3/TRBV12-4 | CASSPRAGLPQPQHF | TGTGCCAGCAGTCCTCGGGCAGGCCTCCCTCAGCCCCAGCATTTT
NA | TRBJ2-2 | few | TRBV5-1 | CASSLVPGSATGELFF | TGCGCCAGCAGCTTGGTTCCGGGATCTGCCACCGGGGAGCTGTTTTTT
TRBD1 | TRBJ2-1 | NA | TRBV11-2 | CASSFAGGGNEQFF | TGTGCCAGCAGCTTTGCAGGGGGCGGGAATGAGCAGTTCTTC
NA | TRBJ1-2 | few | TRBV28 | CASRADSLNGYTF | TGTGCCAGCAGGGCTGACAGTCTCAATGGCTACACCTTC
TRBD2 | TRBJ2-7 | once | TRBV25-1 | CASARAGVYEQYF | TGTGCCAGCGCCCGGGCGGGAGTTTACGAGCAGTACTTC
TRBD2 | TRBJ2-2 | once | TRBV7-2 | CASTLNSGYANTGELFF | TGTGCCAGCACCCTAAATAGCGGGTACGCGAACACCGGGGAGCTGTTTTTT
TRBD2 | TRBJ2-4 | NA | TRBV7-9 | CASSLPGLAGPAKNIQYF | TGTGCCAGCAGCTTGCCGGGACTAGCGGGACCAGCCAAAAACATTCAGTACTTC
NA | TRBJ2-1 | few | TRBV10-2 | CASSDQRPGPYNEQFF | TGCGCCAGCAGTGATCAACGCCCGGGTCCCTACAATGAGCAGTTCTTC
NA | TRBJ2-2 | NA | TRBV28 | CASSPQTYLASNTGELFF | TGTGCCAGCAGCCCCCAGACCTATCTAGCGTCGAACACCGGGGAGCTGTTTTTT
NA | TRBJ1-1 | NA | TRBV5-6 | CASSLFRGTVEAFF | TGTGCCAGCAGCTTATTCCGGGGAACGGTTGAAGCTTTCTTT
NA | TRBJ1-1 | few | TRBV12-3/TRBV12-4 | CASSSQWAAGMNTEAFF | TGTGCCAGCAGTTCCCAATGGGCAGCCGGGATGAACACTGAAGCTTTCTTT
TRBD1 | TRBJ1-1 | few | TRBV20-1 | CSAGDRAGTEAFF | TGCAGTGCTGGGGACAGGGCCGGCACTGAAGCTTTCTTT
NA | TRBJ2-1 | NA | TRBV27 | CASSPWSSVNNEQFF | TGTGCCAGCAGCCCATGGTCTAGCGTAAACAATGAGCAGTTCTTC
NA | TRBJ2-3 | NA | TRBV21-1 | CASSAKEREGQDTQYF | TGTGCCAGCAGCGCAAAGGAGCGGGAGGGCCAAGATACGCAGTATTTT
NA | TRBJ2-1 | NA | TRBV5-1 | CASSFARTSYNEQFF | TGCGCCAGCAGCTTCGCGCGTACCTCCTACAATGAGCAGTTCTTC
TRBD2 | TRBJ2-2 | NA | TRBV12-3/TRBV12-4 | CASFTSGRGTGELFF | TGTGCCAGCTTCACTAGCGGGAGGGGCACCGGGGAGCTGTTTTTT
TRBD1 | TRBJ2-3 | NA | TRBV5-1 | CASSLASTGAIKLGSWDTQYF | TGCGCCAGCAGCTTGGCCTCGACAGGGGCCATCAAATTAGGATCGTGGGATACGCAGTATTTT
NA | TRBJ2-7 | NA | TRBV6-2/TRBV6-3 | CASSYDDSYEQYF | TGTGCCAGCAGTTACGACGACAGCTACGAGCAGTACTTC